This entry concerns a single T cell receptor (beta chain). Here immunoSEQ multiplex PCR was the method, and the copy in TCRdb shows in-frame clones only, minus some. The sample yields 300,000 to 400,000 clones, 86% seen once. The V gene lost 2 bases and the J gene lost 3 bases, with 12 bases spanning the gap. Looked up from germline, CDR1 is SGHRS and CDR2 is YFSETQ. The CDR3 has 15 amino acids. The donors were members of the validation cohort, which comprised 120 subjects and was separate from the first cohort of roughly 700 subjects. The data are from a study of cytomegalovirus exposure and HLA in healthy donors.

Specimen: PBMCs. The TCR comes from a woman younger than 35 in good health and CMV-seronegative. The gene calls are TRBV5-1 and TRBJ1-3, with no clear D. DNA for the CDR3: TGCGCCAGCAGCTTCGATACGACGGGTGGAAACACCATATATTTT. As protein: CASSFDTTGGNTIYF.